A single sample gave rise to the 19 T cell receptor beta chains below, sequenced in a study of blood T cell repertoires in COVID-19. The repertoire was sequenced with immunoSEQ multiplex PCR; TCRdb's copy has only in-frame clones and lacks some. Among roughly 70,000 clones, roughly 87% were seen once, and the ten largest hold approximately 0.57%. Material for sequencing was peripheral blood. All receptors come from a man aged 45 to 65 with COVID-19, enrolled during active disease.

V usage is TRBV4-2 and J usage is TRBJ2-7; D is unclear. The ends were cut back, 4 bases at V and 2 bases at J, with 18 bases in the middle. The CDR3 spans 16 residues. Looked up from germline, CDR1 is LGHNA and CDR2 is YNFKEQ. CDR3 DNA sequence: TGTGCCAGCAGCCCAGAAGCAACGCGCGGCACCTACGAGCAGTACTTC. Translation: CASSPEATRGTYEQYF.

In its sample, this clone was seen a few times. CDR3 sequence reads: CASSPRTGGNQPQHF. In DNA, the CDR3 is TGTGCCAGCTCACCGCGGACAGGGGGCAATCAGCCCCAGCATTTT. V is TRBV18 and J is TRBJ1-5, with 9 nucleotides matching TRBD1. CDR3 size: 15 residues. V gave up 3 bases and J gave up 2 bases; unmatched junction bases: 2. Germline V gene data show CDR1 as KGHSH and CDR2 as LQKENI.

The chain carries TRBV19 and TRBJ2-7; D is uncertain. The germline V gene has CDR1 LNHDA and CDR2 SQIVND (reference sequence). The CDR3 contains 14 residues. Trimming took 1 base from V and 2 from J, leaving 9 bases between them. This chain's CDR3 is CASSIAAETYEQYF. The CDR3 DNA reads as TGTGCCAGTAGTATAGCCGCGGAGACCTACGAGCAGTACTTC.

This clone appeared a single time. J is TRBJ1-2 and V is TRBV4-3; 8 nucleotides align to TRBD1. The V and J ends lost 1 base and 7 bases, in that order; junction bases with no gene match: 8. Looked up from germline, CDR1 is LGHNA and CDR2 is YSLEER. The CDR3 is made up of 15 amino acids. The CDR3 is CASSQATGATPGYTF. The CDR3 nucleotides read TGCGCCAGCAGCCAAGCGACAGGGGCAACCCCTGGCTACACCTTC.

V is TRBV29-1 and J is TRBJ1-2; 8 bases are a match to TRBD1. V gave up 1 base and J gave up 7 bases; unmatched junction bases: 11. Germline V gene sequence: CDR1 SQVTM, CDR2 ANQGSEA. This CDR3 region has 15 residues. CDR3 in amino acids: CSVEAQDRVAAGYTF. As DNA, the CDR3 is TGCAGCGTTGAAGCCCAGGACAGGGTCGCGGCTGGCTACACCTTC.

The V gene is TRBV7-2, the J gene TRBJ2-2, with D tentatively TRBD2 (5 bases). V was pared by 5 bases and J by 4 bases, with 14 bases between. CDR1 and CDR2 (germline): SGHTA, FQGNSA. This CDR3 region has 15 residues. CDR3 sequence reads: CASSLRGRVTGELFF. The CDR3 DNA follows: TGTGCCAGCAGCCTCCGGGGAAGGGTCACCGGGGAGCTGTTTTTT.

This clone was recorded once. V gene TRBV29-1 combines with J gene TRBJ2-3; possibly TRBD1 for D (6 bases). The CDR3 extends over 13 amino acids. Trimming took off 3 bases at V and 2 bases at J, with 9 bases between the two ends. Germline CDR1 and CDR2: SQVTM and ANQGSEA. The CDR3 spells CSVEGHSTDTQYF. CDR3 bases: TGCAGCGTTGAGGGACACTCCACAGATACGCAGTATTTT.

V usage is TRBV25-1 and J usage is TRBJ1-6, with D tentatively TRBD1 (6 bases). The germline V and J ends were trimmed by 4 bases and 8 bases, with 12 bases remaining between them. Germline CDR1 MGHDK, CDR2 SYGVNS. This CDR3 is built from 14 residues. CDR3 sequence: CASSVPGHHSPLHF. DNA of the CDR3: TGTGCCAGCAGTGTACCGGGACACCATTCACCCCTCCACTTT.

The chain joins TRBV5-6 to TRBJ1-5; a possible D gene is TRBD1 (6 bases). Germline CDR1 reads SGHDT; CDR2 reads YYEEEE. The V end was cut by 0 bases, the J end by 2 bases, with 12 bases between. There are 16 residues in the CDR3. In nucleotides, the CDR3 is TGTGCCAGCAGCTTGGGTTCAGGGGTCCGCAATCAGCCCCAGCATTTT. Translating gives CASSLGSGVRNQPQHF. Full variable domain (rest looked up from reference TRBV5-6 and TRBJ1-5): DAGVTQSPTHLIKTRGQQVTLRCSPKSGHDTVSWYQQALGQGPQFIFQYYEEEERQRGNFPDRFSGHQFPNYSSELNVNALLLGDSALYLCASSLGSGVRNQPQHFGDGTRLSIL.

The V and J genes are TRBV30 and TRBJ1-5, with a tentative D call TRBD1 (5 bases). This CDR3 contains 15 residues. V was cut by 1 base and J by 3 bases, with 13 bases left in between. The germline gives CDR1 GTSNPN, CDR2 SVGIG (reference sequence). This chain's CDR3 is CAWSGGTGINQPQHF. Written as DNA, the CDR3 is TGTGCCTGGAGTGGAGGAACAGGTATCAATCAGCCCCAGCATTTT.

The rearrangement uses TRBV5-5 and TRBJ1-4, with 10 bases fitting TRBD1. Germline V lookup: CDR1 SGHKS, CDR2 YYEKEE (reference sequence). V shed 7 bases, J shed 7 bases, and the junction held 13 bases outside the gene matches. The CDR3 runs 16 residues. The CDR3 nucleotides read TGTGCCAGCGGGGGATATGACAGGGGGCGAATTGAAAAACTGTTTTTT. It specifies CASGGYDRGRIEKLFF.

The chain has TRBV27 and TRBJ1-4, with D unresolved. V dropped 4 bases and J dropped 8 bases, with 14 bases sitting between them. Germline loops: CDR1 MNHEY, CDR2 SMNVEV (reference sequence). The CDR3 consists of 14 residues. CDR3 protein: CASSSGVFLEKLFF. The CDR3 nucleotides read TGTGCCAGCAGTTCCGGGGTTTTTCTCGAAAAACTGTTTTTT.

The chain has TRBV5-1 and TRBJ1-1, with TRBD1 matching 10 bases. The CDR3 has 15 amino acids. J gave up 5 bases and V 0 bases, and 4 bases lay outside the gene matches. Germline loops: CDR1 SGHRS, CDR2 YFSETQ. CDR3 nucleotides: TGCGCCAGCAGCTTGGGGGACAGGGGCAGGACTGAAGCTTTCTTT. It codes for CASSLGDRGRTEAFF.

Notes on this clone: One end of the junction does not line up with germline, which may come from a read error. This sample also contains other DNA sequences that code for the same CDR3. The CDR3 reads CASSKAGGDYGYTF. In DNA, the CDR3 is TGTGCCAGTAGTAAGGCAGGGGGCGACTATGGCTACACTTTC. The chain links TRBV19 to TRBJ1-2, with 8 bases identical to TRBD1. Germline CDR1 reads LNHDA; CDR2 reads SQIVND (reference sequence). The CDR3 consists of 14 residues. Variable domain in full (rest from reference TRBV19 and TRBJ1-2): DGGITQSPKYLFRKEGQNVTLSCEQNLNHDAMYWYRQDPGQGLRLIYYSQIVNDFQKGDIAEGYSVSREKKESFPLTVTSAQKNPTAFYLCASSKAGGDYGYTFGSGTRLTVV.

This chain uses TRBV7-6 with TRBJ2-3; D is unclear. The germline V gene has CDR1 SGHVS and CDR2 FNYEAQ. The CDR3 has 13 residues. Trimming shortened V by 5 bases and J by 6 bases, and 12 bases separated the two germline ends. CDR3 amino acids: CASSPQMGDTQYF. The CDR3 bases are TGTGCCAGCAGCCCTCAGATGGGCGATACGCAGTATTTT. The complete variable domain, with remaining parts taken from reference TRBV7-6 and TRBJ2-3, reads GAGVSQSPRYKVTKRGQDVALRCDPISGHVSLYWYRQALGQGPEFLTYFNYEAQQDKSGLPNDRFSAERPEGSISTLTIQRTEQRDSAMYRCASSPQMGDTQYFGPGTRLTVL.

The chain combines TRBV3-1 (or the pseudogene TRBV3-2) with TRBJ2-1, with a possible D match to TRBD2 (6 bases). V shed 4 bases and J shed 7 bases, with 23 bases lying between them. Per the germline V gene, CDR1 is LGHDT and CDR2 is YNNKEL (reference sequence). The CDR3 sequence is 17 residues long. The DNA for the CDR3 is TGTGCCAGCAGCCGCGAAAACTCCGGGACTTTCCTAAATGAGCAGTTCTTC. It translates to CASSRENSGTFLNEQFF.

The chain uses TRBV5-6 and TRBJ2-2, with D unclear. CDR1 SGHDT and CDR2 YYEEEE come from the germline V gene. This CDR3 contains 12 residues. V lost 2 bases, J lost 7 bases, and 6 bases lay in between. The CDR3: CASSFSVGELFF. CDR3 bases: TGTGCCAGCAGCTTCTCTGTCGGGGAGCTGTTTTTT.

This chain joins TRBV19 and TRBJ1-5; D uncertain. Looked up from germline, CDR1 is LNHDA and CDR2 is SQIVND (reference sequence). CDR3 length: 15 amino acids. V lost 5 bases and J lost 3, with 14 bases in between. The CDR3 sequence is CASSWSGLLNQPQHF. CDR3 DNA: TGTGCCAGTAGTTGGTCCGGACTGCTCAATCAGCCCCAGCATTTT.

The CDR3 DNA reads as TGTGCCTGGAGTGAGGGGGGACAGGGAAATAATGAGCAGTTCTTC. Translation: CAWSEGGQGNNEQFF. The chain is built from TRBV30 and TRBJ2-1; TRBD1 aligns across 9 bases. Trimming removed 1 base from V and 7 bases from J; junction bases left unmatched: 8. Looked up from germline, CDR1 is GTSNPN and CDR2 is SVGIG (reference sequence). This CDR3 has 15 amino acids.